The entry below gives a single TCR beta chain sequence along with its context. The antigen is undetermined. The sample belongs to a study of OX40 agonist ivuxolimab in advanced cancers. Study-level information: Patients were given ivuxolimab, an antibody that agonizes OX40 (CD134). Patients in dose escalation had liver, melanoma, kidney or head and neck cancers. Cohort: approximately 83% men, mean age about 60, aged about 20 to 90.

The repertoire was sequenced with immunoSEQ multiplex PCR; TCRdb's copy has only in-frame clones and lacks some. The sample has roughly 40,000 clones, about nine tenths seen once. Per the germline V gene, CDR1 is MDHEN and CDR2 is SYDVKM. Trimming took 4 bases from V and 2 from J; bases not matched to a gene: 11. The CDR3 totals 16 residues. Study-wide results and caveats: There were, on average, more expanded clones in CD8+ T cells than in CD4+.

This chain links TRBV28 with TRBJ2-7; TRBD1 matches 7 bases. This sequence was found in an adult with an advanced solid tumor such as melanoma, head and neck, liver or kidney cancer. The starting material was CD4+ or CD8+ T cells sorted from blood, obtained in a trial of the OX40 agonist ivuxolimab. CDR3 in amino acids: CASSSIAWTGTYEQYF. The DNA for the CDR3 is TGTGCCAGCAGTTCCATAGCCTGGACAGGCACCTACGAGCAGTACTTC.